This T cell receptor beta chain was recovered during a study of blood T cell repertoires in COVID-19. Across the study: Donors in the United States, Italy and Spain gave samples during acute or convalescent COVID-19. Sources were T cells, B-cell-depleted T cells, or PBMCs; the material itself was cDNA or gDNA.

Germline V lookup: CDR1 SNHLY, CDR2 FYNNEI. V dropped 3 bases and J dropped 7; count of bases not matched to a gene: 7. CDR3 length: 15 residues. Profiled with immunoSEQ multiplex PCR; TCRdb holds only in-frame clones, not every one. The sample lists around 470,000 clones; 75% to 90% were seen once. The clonotype was recovered from a man in his late teens or twenties with COVID-19, enrolled during active disease. This chain connects TRBV2 to TRBJ2-1; 9 nucleotides line up with TRBD2. The source material was peripheral blood. The CDR3 protein is CASSEASGVLNEQFF. In DNA form, the CDR3 reads TGTGCCAGCAGTGAGGCTAGCGGGGTTCTTAATGAGCAGTTCTTC. Looking up the rest from reference TRBV2 and TRBJ2-1 gives the full variable domain: EPEVTQTPSHQVTQMGQEVILRCVPISNHLYFYWYRQILGQKVEFLVSFYNNEISEKSEIFDDQFSVERPDGSNFTLKIRSTKLEDSAMYFCASSEASGVLNEQFFGPGTRLTVL.